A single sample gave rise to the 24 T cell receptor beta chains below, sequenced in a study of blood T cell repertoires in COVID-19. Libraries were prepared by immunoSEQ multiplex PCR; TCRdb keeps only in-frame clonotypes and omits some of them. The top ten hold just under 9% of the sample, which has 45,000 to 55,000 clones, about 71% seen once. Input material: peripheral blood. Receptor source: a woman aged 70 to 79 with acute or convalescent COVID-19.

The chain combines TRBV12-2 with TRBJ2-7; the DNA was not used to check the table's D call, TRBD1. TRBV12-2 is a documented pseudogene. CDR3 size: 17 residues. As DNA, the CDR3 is TGTGCAAGTCGCTTAGCGGGGGCTAGAACTCACTACTACGAGCAGTACTTC. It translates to CASRLAGARTHYYEQYF.

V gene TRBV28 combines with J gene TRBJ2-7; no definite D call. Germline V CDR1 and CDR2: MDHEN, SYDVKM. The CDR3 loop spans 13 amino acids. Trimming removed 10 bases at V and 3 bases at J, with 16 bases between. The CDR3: CATGAMVDYEQYF. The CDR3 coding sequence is TGTGCCACCGGTGCGATGGTAGACTACGAGCAGTACTTC.

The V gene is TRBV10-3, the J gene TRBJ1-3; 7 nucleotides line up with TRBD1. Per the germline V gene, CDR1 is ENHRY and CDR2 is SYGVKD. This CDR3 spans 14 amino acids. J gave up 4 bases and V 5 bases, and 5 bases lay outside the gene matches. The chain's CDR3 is CAISPTGPGNTIYF. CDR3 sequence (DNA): TGTGCCATCAGTCCGACAGGGCCCGGAAACACCATATATTTT.

CDR3: CASSQDGGRDRGNEQFF. The CDR3, as DNA: TGTGCCAGCAGCCAAGATGGGGGACGAGACAGGGGAAATGAGCAGTTCTTC. The J gene is TRBJ2-1, the V gene TRBV3-1 (or the pseudogene TRBV3-2), with 8 bases fitting TRBD1. The V gene's germline CDR1 is LGHDT and CDR2 YNNKEL (reference sequence). This CDR3 contains 17 residues. V lost 0 bases and J lost 7; bases outside the gene matches: 11.

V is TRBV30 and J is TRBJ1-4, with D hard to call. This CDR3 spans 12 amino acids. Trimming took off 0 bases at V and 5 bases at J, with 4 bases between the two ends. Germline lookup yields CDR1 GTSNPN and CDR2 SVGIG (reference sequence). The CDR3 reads CAWSVTNEKLFF. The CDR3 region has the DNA TGTGCCTGGAGTGTTACAAATGAAAAACTGTTTTTT.

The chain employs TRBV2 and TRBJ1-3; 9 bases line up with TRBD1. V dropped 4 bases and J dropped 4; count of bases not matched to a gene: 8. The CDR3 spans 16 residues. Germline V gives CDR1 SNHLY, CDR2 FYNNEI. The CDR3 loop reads CASSVGTGNGGNTIYF. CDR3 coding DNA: TGTGCCAGCAGTGTCGGGACAGGGAACGGCGGAAACACCATATATTTT.

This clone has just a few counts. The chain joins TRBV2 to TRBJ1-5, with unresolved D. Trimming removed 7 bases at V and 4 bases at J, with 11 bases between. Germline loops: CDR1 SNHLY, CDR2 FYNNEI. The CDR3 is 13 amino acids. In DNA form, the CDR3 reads TGTGCCAGCACGGGCGGGAAAAATCAGCCCCAGCATTTT. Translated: CASTGGKNQPQHF.

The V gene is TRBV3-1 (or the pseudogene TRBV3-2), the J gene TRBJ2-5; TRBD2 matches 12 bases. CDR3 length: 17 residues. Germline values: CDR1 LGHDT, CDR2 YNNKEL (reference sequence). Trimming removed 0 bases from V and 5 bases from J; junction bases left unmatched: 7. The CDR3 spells CASSQDGLAGGGETQYF. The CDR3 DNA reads TGTGCCAGCAGCCAAGATGGGCTAGCGGGAGGGGGTGAGACCCAGTACTTC.

CDR3 loop: CASSLGQGVIGDTQYF. The CDR3 nucleotides are TGCGCCAGCAGCTTGGGGCAGGGGGTCATAGGGGATACGCAGTATTTT. The genes are TRBV5-1 and TRBJ2-3; TRBD1 matches 7 bases. The CDR3 loop spans 16 amino acids. The germline V gene has CDR1 SGHRS and CDR2 YFSETQ. After removal of 0 bases from V and 6 bases from J, the junction contained 10 bases not matched to a gene.

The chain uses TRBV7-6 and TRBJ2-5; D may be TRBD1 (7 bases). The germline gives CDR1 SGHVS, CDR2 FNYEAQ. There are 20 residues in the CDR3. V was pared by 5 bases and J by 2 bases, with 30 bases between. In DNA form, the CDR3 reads TGTGCCAGCAGCCTTAGGACAGGAGGAGTGAGCGGGCGGAGACAAGAGACCCAGTACTTC. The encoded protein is CASSLRTGGVSGRRQETQYF. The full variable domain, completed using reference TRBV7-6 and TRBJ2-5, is GAGVSQSPRYKVTKRGQDVALRCDPISGHVSLYWYRQALGQGPEFLTYFNYEAQQDKSGLPNDRFSAERPEGSISTLTIQRTEQRDSAMYRCASSLRTGGVSGRRQETQYFGPGTRLLVL.

CDR3 nucleotide sequence: TGCGCCAGCAGCCAAGCGCTATTCTCTGGAAACACCATATATTTT. It is translated as CASSQALFSGNTIYF. The rearrangement joins TRBV4-3 to TRBJ1-3; D gene uncertain. The CDR3 is made up of 15 amino acids. Trimming shortened V by 1 base and J by 0 bases, and 7 bases separated the two germline ends. The germline V gene encodes CDR1 LGHNA and CDR2 YSLEER.

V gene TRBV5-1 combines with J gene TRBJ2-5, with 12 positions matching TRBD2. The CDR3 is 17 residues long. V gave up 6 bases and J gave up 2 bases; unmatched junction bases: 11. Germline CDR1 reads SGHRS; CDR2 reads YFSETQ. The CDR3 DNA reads TGCGCCAGCACCCGGGGGAGACTAGCGGGGGTACAAGAGACCCAGTACTTC. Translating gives CASTRGRLAGVQETQYF.

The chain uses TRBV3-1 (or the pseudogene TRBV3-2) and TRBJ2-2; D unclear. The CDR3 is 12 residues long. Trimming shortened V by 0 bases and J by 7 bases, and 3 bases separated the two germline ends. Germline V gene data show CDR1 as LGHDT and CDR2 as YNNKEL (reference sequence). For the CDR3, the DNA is TGTGCCAGCAGCCAAGACTTCGGGGAGCTGTTTTTT. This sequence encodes CASSQDFGELFF.

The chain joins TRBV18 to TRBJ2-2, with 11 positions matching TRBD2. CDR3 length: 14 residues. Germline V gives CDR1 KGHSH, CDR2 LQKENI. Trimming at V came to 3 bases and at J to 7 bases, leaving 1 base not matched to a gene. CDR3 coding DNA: TGTGCCAGCTCACCGGGACTAGCGGACGGGGAGCTGTTTTTT. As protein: CASSPGLADGELFF.

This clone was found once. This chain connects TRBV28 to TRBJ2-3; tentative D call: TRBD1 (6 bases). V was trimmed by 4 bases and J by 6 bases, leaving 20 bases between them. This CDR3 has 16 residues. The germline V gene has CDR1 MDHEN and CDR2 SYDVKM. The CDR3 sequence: CASSSPGAVTWDTQYF. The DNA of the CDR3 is TGTGCCAGCAGTTCCCCAGGGGCCGTGACCTGGGATACGCAGTATTTT.

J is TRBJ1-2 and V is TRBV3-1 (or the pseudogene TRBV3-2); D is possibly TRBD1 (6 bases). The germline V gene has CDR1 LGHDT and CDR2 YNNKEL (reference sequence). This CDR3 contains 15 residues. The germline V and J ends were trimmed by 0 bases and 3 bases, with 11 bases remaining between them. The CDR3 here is CASSQDVQGYYGYTF. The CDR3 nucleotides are TGTGCCAGCAGCCAAGACGTACAGGGTTACTATGGCTACACCTTC.

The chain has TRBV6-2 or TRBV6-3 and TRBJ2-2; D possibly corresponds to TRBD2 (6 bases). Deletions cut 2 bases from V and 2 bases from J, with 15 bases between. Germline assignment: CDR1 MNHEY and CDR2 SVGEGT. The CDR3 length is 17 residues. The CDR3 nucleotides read TGTGCCAGCAGTTACGGACCTGGACTACCTAACACCGGGGAGCTGTTTTTT. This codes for CASSYGPGLPNTGELFF.

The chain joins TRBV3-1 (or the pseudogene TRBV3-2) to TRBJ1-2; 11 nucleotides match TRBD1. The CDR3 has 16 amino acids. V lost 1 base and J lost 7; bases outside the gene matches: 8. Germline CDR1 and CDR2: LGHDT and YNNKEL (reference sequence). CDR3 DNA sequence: TGTGCCAGCAGCCAAGGGGGACAGGGGGTTTTAGGTGGCTACACCTTC. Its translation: CASSQGGQGVLGGYTF.

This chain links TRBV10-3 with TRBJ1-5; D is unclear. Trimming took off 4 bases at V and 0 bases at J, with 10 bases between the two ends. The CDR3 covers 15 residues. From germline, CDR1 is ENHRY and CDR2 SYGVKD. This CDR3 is CAISVEKDSNQPQHF. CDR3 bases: TGTGCCATCAGTGTTGAGAAAGATAGCAATCAGCCCCAGCATTTT.

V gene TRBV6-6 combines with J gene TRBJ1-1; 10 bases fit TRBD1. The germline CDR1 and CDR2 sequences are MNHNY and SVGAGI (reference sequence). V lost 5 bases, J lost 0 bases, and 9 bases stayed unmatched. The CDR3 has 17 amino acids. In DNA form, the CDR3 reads TGTGCCAGCAGTCCCGGACAGGGGGGCCTAATGAACACTGAAGCTTTCTTT. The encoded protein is CASSPGQGGLMNTEAFF.

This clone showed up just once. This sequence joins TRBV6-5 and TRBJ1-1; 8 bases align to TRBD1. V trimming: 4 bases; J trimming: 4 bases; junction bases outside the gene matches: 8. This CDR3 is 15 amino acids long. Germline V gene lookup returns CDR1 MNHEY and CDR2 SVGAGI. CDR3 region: CASSFRRTGSTEAFF. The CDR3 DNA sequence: TGTGCCAGCAGTTTTCGCCGGACAGGGAGCACTGAAGCTTTCTTT.

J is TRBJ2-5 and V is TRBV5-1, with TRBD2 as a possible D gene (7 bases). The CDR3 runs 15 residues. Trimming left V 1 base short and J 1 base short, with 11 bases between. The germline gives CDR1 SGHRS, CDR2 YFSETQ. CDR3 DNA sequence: TGCGCCAGCAGCTTGTCCGGGGGGCGCCAAGAGACCCAGTACTTC. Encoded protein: CASSLSGGRQETQYF.

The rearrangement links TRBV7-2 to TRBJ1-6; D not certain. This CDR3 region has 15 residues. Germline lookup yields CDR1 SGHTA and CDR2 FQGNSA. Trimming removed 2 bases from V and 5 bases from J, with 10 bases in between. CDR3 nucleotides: TGTGCCAGCAGCTTAAGGTCCGGGGATAATTCACCCCTCCACTTT. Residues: CASSLRSGDNSPLHF.

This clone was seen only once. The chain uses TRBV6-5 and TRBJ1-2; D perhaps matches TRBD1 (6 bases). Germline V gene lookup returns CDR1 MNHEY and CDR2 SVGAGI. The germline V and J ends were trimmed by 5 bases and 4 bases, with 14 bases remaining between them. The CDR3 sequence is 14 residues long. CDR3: CASSNGRGFYGYTF. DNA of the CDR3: TGTGCCAGCAGTAATGGTAGGGGGTTCTATGGCTACACCTTC.